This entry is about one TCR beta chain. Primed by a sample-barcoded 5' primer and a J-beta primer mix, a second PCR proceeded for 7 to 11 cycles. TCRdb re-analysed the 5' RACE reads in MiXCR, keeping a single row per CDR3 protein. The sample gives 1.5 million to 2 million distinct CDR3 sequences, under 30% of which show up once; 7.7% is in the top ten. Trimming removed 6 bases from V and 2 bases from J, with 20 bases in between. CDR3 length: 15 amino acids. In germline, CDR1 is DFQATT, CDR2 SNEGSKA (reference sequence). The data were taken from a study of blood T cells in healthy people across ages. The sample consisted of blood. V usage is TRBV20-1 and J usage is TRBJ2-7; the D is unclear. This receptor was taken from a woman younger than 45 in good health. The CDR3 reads CSAPPGSRTPYEQYV. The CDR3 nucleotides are TGCAGTGCGCCCCCCGGCAGCAGGACCCCCTACGAGCAGTACGTC.